This record looks at one T cell receptor beta chain sequence and its context. Antigen unknown. In the authors' workflow: Lowest detectable productive clonotype frequency was 2.59 x 10-5. The method was immunoSEQ multiplex PCR; TCRdb's version includes in-frame clones alone and lacks a portion of them. The D gene and trimming were derived from the DNA, and the V and J assignments and clone size from that table. The profile shows under 40,000 clones, about four fifths of them singletons. These data are taken from a study of STAT5B mutations in CD4+ large granular lymphocyte leukemia. Study-wide results and caveats: No patients shared main leukemic clonotypes, though around 27% appeared at low frequency elsewhere.

The CDR3 is 14 residues long. CDR1 and CDR2 (germline): SEHNR, FQNEAQ (reference sequence). V gave up 5 bases and J gave up 2 bases, with 13 bases separating them. The sequence was obtained from a human donor in good health. Material: CD4+ T cells from blood buffy coats. The chain recombines TRBV7-9 with TRBJ2-7; D assignment may be TRBD1 or TRBD2 (5 bases each). The CDR3 nucleotides are TGTGCCAGCAGCCACTCCGGGGCCGCCTACGAGCAGTACTTC. Residues: CASSHSGAAYEQYF.